This T cell receptor beta chain appears in the sequencing data of a study of response to subunit inactivated influenza vaccine. V dropped 6 bases and J dropped 3; count of bases not matched to a gene: 5. There are 15 residues in the CDR3. About this clonotype itself: Its antigen is undetermined.

TCRdb re-called the RT-PCR reads through MiXCR, storing one row per CDR3 protein. The table lists 600,000 to 850,000 distinct CDR3 sequences, approximately 15% of them singletons. General observations from the study: Authors suggested each seasonal influenza vaccination recruits few new T cells.

This clonotype was sampled from a man aged 45 to 65 who received an inactivated influenza vaccine. The V gene is TRBV12-3 or TRBV12-4, the J gene TRBJ2-1, with 10 bases fitting TRBD2. This material consisted of PBMCs from blood, taken around 15 days before vaccination. The CDR3 loop reads CASRASGGGYNEQFF. The CDR3 DNA reads as TGTGCCAGCAGGGCTAGCGGGGGCGGCTACAATGAGCAGTTCTTC.